What follows describes a single TCR beta chain. This record comes from a study of cytomegalovirus exposure and HLA in healthy donors. Trimming took 1 base from V and 14 from J, leaving 15 bases between them. This CDR3 contains 14 residues. Germline CDR1 is SGHTA and CDR2 is FQGNSA. The PCR was carried out with 60 Vbeta primers and 13 Jbeta primers. Generated by immunoSEQ multiplex PCR, the TCRdb table keeps only in-frame clones and is missing some. The data hold 120,000 or so clones, with about 72% observed a single time. The clonotype was recovered from a man in his fifties or sixties in good health and CMV-seropositive. Sequencing used PBMCs. V gene TRBV7-2 combines with J gene TRBJ1-6; no firm D call. The chain's CDR3 is CASSLVRSPRTLHF. The DNA for the CDR3 is TGTGCCAGCAGCTTAGTCCGTTCGCCGCGGACCCTCCACTTT.